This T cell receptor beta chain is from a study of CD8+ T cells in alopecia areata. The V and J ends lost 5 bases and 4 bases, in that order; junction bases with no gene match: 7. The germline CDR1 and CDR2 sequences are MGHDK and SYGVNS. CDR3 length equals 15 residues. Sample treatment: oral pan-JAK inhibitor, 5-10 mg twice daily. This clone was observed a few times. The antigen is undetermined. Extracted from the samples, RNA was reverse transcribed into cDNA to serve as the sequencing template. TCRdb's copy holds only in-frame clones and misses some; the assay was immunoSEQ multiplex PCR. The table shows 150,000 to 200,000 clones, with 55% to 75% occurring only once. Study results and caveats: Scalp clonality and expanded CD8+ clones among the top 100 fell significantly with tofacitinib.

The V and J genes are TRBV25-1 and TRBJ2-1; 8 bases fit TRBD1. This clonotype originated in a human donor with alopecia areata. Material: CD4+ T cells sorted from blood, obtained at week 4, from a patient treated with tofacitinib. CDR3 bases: TGTGCCAGCAGTCCTGACAGGGGAAGGTACAATGAGCAGTTCTTC. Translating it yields CASSPDRGRYNEQFF.